Listed here is a single T cell receptor (beta chain). Antigen: not known. MiXCR was run by TCRdb on the 5' RACE reads, yielding one entry per CDR3 protein. The sample includes over 10,000 distinct CDR3 sequences, around 13% of them seen just once. Time point denoted: sample taken at primary tumor resection. Unsorted whole RNA from tumor, nontumor lung or frozen PBMC underwent sequencing. The donor group consisted of 72 patients who had untreated, early-stage non-small cell lung cancer. CDR3 length: 12 residues. The V gene end was trimmed by 4 bases and the J gene end by 5 bases; junction bases not matched to a gene: 1. CDR1 is SEHNR, CDR2 FQNEAQ, per germline (reference sequence). This sample is drawn from a study of spatial heterogeneity in lung cancer. Overall study context: Alpha-chain detections were consistently fewer than beta-chain detections among the sequences.

General study findings and limits: Detection of ubiquitous tumor TCRs in blood was higher at resection than follow-up.

J is TRBJ2-7 and V is TRBV7-9, with 8 nucleotides matching TRBD2. The source is a male donor with early-stage non-small cell lung cancer. The material was PBMCs, obtained at surgery. In DNA, the CDR3 is TGTGCCAGCAGCTGGCGGGGGGACGAGCAGTACTTC. It specifies CASSWRGDEQYF.